There are a few counts of the clone carrying this TCR beta chain. The antigen remains unidentified. These data come from a study of blood T cells in healthy people across ages. A second PCR of 7 to 11 cycles used a sample-barcoded 5' primer and a J-beta primer mix. TCRdb used MiXCR to reprocess the 5' RACE reads, holding one entry per CDR3 protein. The data contain about 840,000 distinct CDR3 sequences, 25% to 30% of them singletons. Broader study findings: The study could not conclusively compare naive and antigen-experienced cells, given its unsorted PBMCs.

The sample also formed part of further work on T cells of mothers and their children. That source reports: cDNA was made from all extracted RNA, roughly 1.4 ug per 15 ul. The yield was over 9.5 million TCR beta CDR3 reads from each mother and roughly 3 million from each child. The analysis detected no persistent microchimeric T cell clones.

Sequencing was performed on blood. This receptor was identified in a woman aged 40 to 49 in good health.

The CDR3 nucleotides read TGTGCCAGCAGTGAATGGTCGGGCCGAACACTGTTTTTT. It translates to CASSEWSGRTLFF. The chain links TRBV25-1 to TRBJ1-4; no reliable D call. CDR1 is MGHDK and CDR2 is SYGVNS in the germline V gene. The CDR3 extends over 13 amino acids. Deletions cut 1 base from V and 13 bases from J, with 13 bases between.